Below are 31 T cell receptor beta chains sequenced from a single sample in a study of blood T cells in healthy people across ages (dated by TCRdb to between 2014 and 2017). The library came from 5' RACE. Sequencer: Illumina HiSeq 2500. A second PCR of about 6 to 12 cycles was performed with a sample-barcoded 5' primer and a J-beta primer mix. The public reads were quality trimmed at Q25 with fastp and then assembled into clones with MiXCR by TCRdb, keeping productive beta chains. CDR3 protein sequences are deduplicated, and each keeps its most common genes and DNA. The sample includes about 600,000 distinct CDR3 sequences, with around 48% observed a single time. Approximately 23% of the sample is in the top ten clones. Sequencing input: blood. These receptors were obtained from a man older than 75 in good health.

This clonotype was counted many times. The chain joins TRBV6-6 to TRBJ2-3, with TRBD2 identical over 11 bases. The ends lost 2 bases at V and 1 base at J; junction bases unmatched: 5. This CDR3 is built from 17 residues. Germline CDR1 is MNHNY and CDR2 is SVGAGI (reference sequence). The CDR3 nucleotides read TGTGCCAGCAGTTACGGGACTAGCGGAAGTCGCACAGATACGCAGTATTTT. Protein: CASSYGTSGSRTDTQYF.

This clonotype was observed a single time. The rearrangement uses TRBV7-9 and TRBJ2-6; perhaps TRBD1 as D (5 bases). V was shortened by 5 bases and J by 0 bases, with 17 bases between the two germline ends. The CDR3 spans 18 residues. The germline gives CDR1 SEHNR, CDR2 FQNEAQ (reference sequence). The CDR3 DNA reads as TGTGCCAGCAGCAGGGATCAGGGTTTTCACTCTGGGGCCAACGTCCTGACTTTC. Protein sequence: CASSRDQGFHSGANVLTF.

CDR3 amino acids: CASSQTEGTRSTQYF. For the CDR3, the DNA is TGTGCCAGCAGCCAAACAGAAGGGACCAGGAGTACGCAGTATTTT. The genes are TRBV3-1 and TRBJ2-3; D might be TRBD1 or TRBD2, each matching 5 bases. The germline V gene has CDR1 LGHDT and CDR2 YNNKEL (reference sequence). Trimming removed 2 bases at V and 8 bases at J, with 17 bases between. CDR3 length: 15 residues.

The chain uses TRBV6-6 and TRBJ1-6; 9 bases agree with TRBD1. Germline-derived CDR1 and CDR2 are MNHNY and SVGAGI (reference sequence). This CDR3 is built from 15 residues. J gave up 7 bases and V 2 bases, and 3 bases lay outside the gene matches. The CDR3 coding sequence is TGTGCCAGCAGTTACCCGGACAGGGGAAATTCACCCCTCCACTTT. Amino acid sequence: CASSYPDRGNSPLHF.

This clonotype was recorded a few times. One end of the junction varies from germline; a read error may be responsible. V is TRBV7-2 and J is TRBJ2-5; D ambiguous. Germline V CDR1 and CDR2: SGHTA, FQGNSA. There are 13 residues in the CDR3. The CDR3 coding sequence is TGTGCTAGCAGCTCCAGACTCCAAGAGACCCAGTACTTC. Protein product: CASSSRLQETQYF.

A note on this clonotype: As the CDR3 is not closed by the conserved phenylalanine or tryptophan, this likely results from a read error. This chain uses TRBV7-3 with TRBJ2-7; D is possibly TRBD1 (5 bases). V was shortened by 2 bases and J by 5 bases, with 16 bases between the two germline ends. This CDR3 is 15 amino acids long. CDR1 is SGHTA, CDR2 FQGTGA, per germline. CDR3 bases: TGTGCCAGCAGCTTATTTGGCAGGGAAGGGGACGAGCAGTACTAC. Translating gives CASSLFGREGDEQYY.

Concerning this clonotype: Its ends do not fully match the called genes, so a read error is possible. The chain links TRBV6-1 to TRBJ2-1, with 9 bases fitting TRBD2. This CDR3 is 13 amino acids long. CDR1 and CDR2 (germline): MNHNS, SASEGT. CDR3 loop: CAGSPGLAYEQFF. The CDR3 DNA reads TGTGCCGGCAGTCCCGGACTAGCGTATGAGCAGTTCTTC.

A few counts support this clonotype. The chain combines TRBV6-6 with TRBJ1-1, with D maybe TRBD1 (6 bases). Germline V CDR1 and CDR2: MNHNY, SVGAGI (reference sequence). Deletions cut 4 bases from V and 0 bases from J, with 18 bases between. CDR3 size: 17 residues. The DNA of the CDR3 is TGTGCCAGCAGTTGGGGCCCCCCCGGACAGATGAACACTGAAGCTTTCTTT. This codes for CASSWGPPGQMNTEAFF.

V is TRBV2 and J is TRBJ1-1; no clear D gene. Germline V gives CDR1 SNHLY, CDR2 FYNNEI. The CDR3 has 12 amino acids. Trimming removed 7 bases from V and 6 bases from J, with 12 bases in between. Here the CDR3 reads CASNPGWAEAFF. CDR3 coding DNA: TGTGCCAGCAATCCAGGCTGGGCTGAAGCTTTCTTT.

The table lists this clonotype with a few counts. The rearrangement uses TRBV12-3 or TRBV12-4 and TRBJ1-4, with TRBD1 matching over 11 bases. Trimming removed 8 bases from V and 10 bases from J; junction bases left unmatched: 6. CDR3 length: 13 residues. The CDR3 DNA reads TGTGCCAGCGCGCCGGGACAGGGGGTAAAACTGTTTTTT. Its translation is CASAPGQGVKLFF.

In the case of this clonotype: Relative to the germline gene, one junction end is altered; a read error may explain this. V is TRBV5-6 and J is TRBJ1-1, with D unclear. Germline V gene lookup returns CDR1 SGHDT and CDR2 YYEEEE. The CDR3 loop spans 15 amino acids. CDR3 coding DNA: TGTGCCAGCAGCTTGGAGAGGTATTTGAACCCTGAAGCTTTCTTT. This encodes CASSLERYLNPEAFF.

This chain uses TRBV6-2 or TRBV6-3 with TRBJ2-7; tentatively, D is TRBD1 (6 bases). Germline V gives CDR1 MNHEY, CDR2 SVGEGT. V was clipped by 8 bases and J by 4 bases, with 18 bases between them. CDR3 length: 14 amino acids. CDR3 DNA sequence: TGTGCCAGCGGTTGGACACAGGGATGGTACGAGCAGTACTTC. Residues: CASGWTQGWYEQYF.

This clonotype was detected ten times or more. CDR3 sequence: CASSWTTNHEQYF. CDR3 nucleotides: TGTGCCAGCAGCTGGACGACTAACCACGAGCAGTACTTC. This sequence joins TRBV7-2 and TRBJ2-7, with D tentatively TRBD2 (5 bases). Trimming shortened V by 4 bases and J by 5 bases, and 12 bases separated the two germline ends. Germline V CDR1 and CDR2: SGHTA, FQGNSA. The CDR3 covers 13 residues.

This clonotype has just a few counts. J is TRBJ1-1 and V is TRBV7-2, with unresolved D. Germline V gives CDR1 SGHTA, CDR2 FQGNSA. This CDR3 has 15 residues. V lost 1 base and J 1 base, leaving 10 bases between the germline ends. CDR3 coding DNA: TGTGCCAGCAGCTTAGGTCCGGCGGAGAACACTGAAGCTTTCTTT. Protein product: CASSLGPAENTEAFF.

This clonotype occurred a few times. The CDR3, as DNA: TGTGCCACCAGTGATCCAAAGGGCCCCCAAGAGACCCAGTACTTC. This encodes CATSDPKGPQETQYF. The rearrangement joins TRBV24-1 to TRBJ2-5; D gene unclear. The CDR3 runs to 15 residues. Trimming shortened V by 3 bases and J by 1 base, and 11 bases separated the two germline ends. Germline values: CDR1 KGHDR, CDR2 SFDVKD.

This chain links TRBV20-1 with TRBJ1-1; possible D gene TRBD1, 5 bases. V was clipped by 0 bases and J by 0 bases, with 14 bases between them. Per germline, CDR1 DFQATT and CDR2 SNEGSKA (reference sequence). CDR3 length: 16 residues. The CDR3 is CSAREPASGLNTEAFF. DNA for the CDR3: TGCAGTGCTAGAGAGCCCGCTTCGGGACTGAACACTGAAGCTTTCTTT.

The CDR3 bases are TGTGCCAGCAGGCCCCATGGGGCGGCGAACACTGAAGCTTTCTTT. Its protein is CASRPHGAANTEAFF. This chain links TRBV28 with TRBJ1-1; a weak D match, TRBD1 (5 bases). The germline gives CDR1 MDHEN, CDR2 SYDVKM. Trimming cost V 6 bases and J 1 base, with 15 bases left between them. This CDR3 has 15 amino acids.

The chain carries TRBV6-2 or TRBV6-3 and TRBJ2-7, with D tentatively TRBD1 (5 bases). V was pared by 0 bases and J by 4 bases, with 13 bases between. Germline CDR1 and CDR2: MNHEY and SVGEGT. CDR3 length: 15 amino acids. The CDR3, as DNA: TGTGCCAGCAGTTACTCGATGCAGGGTAGTTACGAGCAGTACTTC. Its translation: CASSYSMQGSYEQYF.

The CDR3 DNA reads TGCAGTGCTAGATCGGGGACAGGGACGCGGGCGAATCAGCCCCAGCATTTT. It specifies CSARSGTGTRANQPQHF. V is TRBV20-1 and J is TRBJ1-5; 9 nucleotides match TRBD1. The length of the CDR3 is 17 residues. Germline V CDR1 and CDR2: DFQATT, SNEGSKA (reference sequence). Unmatched junction bases numbered 12, after V lost 2 bases and J lost 4 bases.

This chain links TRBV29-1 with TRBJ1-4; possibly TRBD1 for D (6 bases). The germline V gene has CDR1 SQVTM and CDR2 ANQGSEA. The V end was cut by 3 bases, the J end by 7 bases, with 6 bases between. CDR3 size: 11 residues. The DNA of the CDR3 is TGCAGCGTTGACAGGGGTGAAAAACTGTTTTTT. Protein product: CSVDRGEKLFF.

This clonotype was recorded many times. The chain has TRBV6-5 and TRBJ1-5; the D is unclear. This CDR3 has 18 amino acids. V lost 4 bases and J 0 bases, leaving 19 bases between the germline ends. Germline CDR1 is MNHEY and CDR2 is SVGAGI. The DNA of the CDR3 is TGTGCCAGCAGTTTCTCCCCCCAGACGGAGTATAGCAATCAGCCCCAGCATTTT. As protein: CASSFSPQTEYSNQPQHF.

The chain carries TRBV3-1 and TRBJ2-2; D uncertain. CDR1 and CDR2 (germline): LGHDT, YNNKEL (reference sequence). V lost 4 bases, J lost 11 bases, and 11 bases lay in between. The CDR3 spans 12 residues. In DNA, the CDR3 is TGTGCCAGCAGCCCCCCCAACAAAGAGCTGTTTTTT. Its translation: CASSPPNKELFF.

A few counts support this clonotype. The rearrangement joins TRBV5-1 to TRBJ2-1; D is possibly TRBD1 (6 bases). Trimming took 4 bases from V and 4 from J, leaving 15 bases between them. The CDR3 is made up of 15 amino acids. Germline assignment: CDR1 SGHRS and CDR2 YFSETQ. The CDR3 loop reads CASSNPGASYNEQFF. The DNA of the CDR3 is TGCGCCAGCAGCAATCCAGGGGCGTCATACAATGAGCAGTTCTTC.

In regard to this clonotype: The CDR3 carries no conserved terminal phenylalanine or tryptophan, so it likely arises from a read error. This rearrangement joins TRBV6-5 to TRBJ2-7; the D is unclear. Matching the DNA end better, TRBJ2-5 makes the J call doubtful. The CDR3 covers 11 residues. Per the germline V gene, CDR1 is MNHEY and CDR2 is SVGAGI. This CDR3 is CASRLTETQYL. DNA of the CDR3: TGTGCCAGCAGGCTCACAGAGACCCAGTACTTG.

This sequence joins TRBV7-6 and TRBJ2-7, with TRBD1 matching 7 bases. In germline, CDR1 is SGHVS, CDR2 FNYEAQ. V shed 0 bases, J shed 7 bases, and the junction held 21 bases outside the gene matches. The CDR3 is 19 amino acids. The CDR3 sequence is CASSLAQLTTGPFYNEQYF. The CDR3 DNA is TGTGCCAGCAGCTTAGCTCAATTGACGACAGGGCCCTTTTACAATGAGCAGTACTTC.

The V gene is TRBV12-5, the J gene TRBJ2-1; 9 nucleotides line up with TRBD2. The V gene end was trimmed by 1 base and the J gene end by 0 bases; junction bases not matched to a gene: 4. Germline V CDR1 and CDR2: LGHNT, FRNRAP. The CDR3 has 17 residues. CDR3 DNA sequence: TGTGCTAGTGGTTTGGGGGCTAGCGGGGTCTCCTACAATGAGCAGTTCTTC. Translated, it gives CASGLGASGVSYNEQFF.

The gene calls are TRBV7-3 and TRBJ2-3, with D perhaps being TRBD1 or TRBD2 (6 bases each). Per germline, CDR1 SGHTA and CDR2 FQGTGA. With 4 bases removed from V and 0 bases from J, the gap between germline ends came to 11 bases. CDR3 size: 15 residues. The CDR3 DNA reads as TGTGCCAGCAGCTGGGGAGGACAGAGCACAGATACGCAGTATTTT. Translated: CASSWGGQSTDTQYF.

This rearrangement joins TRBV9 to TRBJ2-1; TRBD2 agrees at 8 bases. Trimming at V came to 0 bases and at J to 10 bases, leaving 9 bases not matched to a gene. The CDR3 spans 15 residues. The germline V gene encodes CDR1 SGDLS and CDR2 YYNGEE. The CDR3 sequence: CASSVARGLAGEQFF. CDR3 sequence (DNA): TGTGCCAGCAGCGTAGCTCGTGGGCTAGCGGGCGAGCAGTTCTTC.

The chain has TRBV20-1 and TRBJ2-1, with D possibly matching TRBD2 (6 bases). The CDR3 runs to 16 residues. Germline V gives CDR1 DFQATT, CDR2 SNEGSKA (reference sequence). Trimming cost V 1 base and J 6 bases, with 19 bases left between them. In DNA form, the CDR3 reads TGCAGTGCTAGAGCCCTGGTAGCGGTCGGAATCAATGAGCAGTTCTTC. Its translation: CSARALVAVGINEQFF.

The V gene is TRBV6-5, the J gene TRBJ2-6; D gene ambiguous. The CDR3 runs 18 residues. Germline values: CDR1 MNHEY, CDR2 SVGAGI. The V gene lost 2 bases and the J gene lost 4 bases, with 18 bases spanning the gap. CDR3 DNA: TGTGCCAGCAGTTACCTAACGCAGAGAATGGCAGGGGCCAACGTCCTGACTTTC. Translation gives CASSYLTQRMAGANVLTF.

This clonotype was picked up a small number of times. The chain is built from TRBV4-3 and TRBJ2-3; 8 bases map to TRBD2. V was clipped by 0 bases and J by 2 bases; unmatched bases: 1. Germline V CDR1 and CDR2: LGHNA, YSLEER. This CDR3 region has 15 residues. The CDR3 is CASSQETSATDTQYF. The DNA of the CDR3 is TGCGCCAGCAGCCAAGAGACTAGCGCCACAGATACGCAGTATTTT.